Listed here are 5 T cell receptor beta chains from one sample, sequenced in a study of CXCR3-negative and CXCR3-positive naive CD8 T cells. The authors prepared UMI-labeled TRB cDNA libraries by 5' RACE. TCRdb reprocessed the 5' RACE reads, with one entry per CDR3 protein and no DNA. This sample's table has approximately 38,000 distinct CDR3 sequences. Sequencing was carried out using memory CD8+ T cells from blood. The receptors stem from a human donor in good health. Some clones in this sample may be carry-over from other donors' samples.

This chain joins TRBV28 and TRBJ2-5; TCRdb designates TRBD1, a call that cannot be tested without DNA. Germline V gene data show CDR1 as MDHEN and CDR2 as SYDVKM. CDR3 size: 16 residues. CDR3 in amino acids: CASALGQLVYQETQYF.

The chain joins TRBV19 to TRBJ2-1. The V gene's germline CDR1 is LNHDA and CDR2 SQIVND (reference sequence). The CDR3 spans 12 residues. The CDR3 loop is CASSIEAESQFF. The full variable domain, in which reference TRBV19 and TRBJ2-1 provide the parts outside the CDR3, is DGGITQSPKYLFRKEGQNVTLSCEQNLNHDAMYWYRQDPGQGLRLIYYSQIVNDFQKGDIAEGYSVSREKKESFPLTVTSAQKNPTAFYLCASSIEAESQFFGPGTRLTVL.

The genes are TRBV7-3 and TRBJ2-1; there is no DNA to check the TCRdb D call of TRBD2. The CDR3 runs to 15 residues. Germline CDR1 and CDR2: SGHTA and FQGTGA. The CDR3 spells CASSFGGGSYNEQFF.

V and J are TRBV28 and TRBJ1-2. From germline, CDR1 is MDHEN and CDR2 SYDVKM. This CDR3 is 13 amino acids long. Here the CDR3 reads CASSLKGFDGYTF.

CDR3: CSVPGAGELFF. The chain carries TRBV29-1 and TRBJ2-2; TCRdb's D call of TRBD1 is untestable without DNA. CDR1 and CDR2 (germline): SQVTM, ANQGSEA. The CDR3 spans 11 residues.